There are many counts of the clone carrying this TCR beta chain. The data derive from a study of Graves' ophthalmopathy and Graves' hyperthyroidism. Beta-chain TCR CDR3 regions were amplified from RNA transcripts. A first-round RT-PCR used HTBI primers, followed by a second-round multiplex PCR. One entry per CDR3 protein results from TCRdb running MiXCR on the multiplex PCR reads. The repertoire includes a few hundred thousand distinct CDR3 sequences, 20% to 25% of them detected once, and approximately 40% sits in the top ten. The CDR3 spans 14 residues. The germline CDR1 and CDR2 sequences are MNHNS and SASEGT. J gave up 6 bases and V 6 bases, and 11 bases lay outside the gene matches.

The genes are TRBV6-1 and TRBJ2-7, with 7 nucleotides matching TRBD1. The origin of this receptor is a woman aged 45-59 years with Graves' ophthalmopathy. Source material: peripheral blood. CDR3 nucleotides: TGTGCCAGCAGACGGACAGGTCTCCCAGGCGAGCAGTACTTC. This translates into CASRRTGLPGEQYF.